The following is a T cell receptor beta chain sequence with its context. Its antigen is currently unknown. Using viral peptide pools, the ViraFEST assay grew out antigen-specific CD4+ T cells prior to sequencing. Subsequent to 10 days of culture, CD4+ T cells were isolated. Participants completed two doses of the BNT162b2 or mRNA-1273 vaccine. Cultures of about 2 million PBMC per well contained approximately 10 IU/ml IL-2 plus 10 ug/ml peptides. Profiled with immunoSEQ multiplex PCR; TCRdb holds only in-frame clones, not every one. The sample yields nearly 25,000 clones, around 70% seen once. The data stem from a study of vaccination effects on CD4 cells after COVID-19. Study results and limitations: Healthy vaccinees' vaccine-induced clones included only 1 of 255 cross-reacting with common cold coronaviruses. Clones from infection and from vaccination both contracted markedly late after vaccination.

V lost 5 bases and J lost 0, with 13 bases in between. The germline V gene encodes CDR1 SGHTA and CDR2 FQGNSA. There are 16 residues in the CDR3. The source is a human donor who received a COVID-19 vaccine. The chain employs TRBV7-2 and TRBJ1-4; TRBD1 might be the D (6 bases). The sequencing used CD4+ T cells from PBMCs cultured with SARS-CoV-2 spike peptides, collected after COVID-19 vaccination. The CDR3 loop reads CASSRRDIATNEKLFF. DNA of the CDR3: TGTGCCAGCAGCCGTCGGGACATTGCAACTAATGAAAAACTGTTTTTT.